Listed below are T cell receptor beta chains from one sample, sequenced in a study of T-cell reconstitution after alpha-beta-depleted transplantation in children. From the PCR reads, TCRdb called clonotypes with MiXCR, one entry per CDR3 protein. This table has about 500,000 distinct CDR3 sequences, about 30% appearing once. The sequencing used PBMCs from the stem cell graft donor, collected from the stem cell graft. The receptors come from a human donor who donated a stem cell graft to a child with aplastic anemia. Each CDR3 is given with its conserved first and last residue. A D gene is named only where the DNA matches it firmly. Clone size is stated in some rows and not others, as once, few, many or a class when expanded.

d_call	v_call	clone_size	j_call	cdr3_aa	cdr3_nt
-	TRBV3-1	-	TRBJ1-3	CASSQVLVQGSSGNTIYF	TGTGCCAGCAGCCAAGTTCTCGTACAGGGCTCCTCTGGAAACACCATATATTTT
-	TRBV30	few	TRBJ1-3	CAWIKGSGNTIYF	TGTGCCTGGATCAAGGGATCAGGAAACACCATATATTTT
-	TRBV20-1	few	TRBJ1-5	CSAREGDSNQPQHF	TGCAGTGCTAGAGAAGGGGATAGCAATCAGCCCCAGCATTTT
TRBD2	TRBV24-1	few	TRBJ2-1	CATSDLLAGVNEQFF	TGTGCCACCAGTGATCTCCTAGCGGGAGTTAATGAGCAGTTCTTC
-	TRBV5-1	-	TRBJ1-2	CAGSFGDTGYTF	TGCGCCGGCAGCTTCGGGGATACTGGCTACACCTTC
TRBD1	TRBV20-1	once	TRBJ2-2	CSASARTGRTGELFF	TGCAGTGCTAGCGCCCGGACAGGGAGGACCGGGGAGCTGTTTTTT
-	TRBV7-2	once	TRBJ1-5	CASSLAPGYQPQHF	TGTGCCAGCAGCTTAGCTCCAGGGTACCAGCCCCAGCATTTT
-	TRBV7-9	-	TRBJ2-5	CASSSPLQETQYF	TGTGCCAGCAGCTCCCCTTTACAAGAGACCCAGTACTTC
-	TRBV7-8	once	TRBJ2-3	CASSPGAPDTQYF	TGTGCCAGCAGCCCCGGGGCCCCAGATACGCAGTATTTT
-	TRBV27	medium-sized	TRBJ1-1	CASSLSGVLSTEAFF	TGTGCCAGCAGTTTATCGGGGGTTTTAAGCACTGAAGCTTTCTTT
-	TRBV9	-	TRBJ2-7	CASSVGNEGRREQYF	TGTGCCAGCAGCGTAGGTAATGAGGGACGGCGCGAGCAGTACTTC
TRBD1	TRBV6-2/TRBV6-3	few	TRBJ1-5	CASSYRMGRGTGMDQPQHF	TGTGCCAGCAGTTATAGAATGGGAAGGGGGACAGGAATGGACCAGCCCCAGCATTTT
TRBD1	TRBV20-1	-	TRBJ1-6	CSASKPGQGEYSPLHF	TGCAGTGCTTCGAAACCGGGACAGGGGGAATATTCACCCCTCCACTTT
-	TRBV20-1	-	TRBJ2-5	CSATDGPQETQYF	TGCAGTGCTACGGACGGACCCCAAGAGACCCAGTACTTC
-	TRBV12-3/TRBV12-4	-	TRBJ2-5	CASSFDRVQETQYF	TGTGCCAGCAGTTTCGATAGGGTCCAAGAGACCCAGTACTTC
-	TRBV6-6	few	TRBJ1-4	CASNSLRGEKLFF	TGTGCCAGCAACTCCTTACGAGGGGAAAAACTGTTTTTT
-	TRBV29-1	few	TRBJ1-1	CSTEGGTEAFF	TGCAGCACTGAGGGAGGGACTGAAGCTTTCTTT
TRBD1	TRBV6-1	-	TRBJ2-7	CASTLRQGGEQYF	TGTGCCAGCACCCTGCGACAGGGGGGCGAGCAGTACTTC
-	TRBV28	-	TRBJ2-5	CASRSRGSETQYF	TGTGCCAGCAGGTCCAGGGGATCAGAGACCCAGTACTTC
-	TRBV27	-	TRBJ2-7	CASSLFGRGGSSYEQYF	TGTGCCAGCAGTTTATTTGGTCGGGGCGGTAGCTCCTACGAGCAGTACTTC
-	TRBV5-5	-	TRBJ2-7	CASSWLGTTYEQYF	TGTGCCAGCAGCTGGTTAGGCACCACCTACGAGCAGTACTTC
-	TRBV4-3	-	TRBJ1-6	CASSQDSSRVMLLGNSPLHF	TGCGCCAGCAGCCAAGACTCAAGCAGGGTTATGCTCCTGGGGAACTCACCCCTCCACTTT
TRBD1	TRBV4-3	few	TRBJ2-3	CASSHALGTATDTQYF	TGCGCCAGCAGCCACGCCCTGGGGACAGCCACAGATACGCAGTATTTT
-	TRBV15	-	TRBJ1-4	CATSKTFENGKLFF	TGTGCCACCAGTAAAACGTTCGAGAACGGAAAACTGTTTTTT
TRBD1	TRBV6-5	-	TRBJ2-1	CATSYDAGARGHNEQFF	TGTGCCACCAGTTACGATGCGGGTGCCAGGGGGCATAATGAGCAGTTCTTC
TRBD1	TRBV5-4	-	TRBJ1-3	CASSLATGTASGNTIYF	TGTGCCAGCAGCTTGGCTACAGGGACAGCCTCTGGAAACACCATATATTTT
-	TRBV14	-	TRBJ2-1	CASSQEREWGNEQFF	TGTGCCAGCAGCCAAGAGAGAGAGTGGGGCAATGAGCAGTTCTTC
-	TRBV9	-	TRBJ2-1	CASSGSNEQFF	TGTGCCAGCAGCGGGAGCAATGAGCAGTTCTTC
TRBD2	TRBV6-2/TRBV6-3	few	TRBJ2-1	CASSYSNSGRPEQFF	TGTGCCAGCAGTTACTCGAACAGCGGGAGGCCCGAGCAGTTCTTC
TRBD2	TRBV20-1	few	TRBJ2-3	CSAIAGSTDTQYF	TGCAGTGCTATAGCGGGGAGCACAGATACGCAGTATTTT
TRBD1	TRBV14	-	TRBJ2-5	CASSRLKWDRTQETQYF	TGTGCCAGCAGCCGCCTCAAATGGGACAGGACACAAGAGACCCAGTACTTC
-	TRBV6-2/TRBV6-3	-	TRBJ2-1	CASSYSPSWAASDGDEQFF	TGTGCCAGCAGTTACTCTCCCTCCTGGGCGGCTAGCGATGGGGATGAGCAGTTCTTC
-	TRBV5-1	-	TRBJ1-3	CASSLGQLSGNTIYF	TGCGCCAGCAGCCTCGGGCAGCTATCTGGAAACACCATATATTTT
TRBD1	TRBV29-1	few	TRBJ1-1	CSVGTGATKGTEAFF	TGCAGCGTCGGGACAGGGGCAACTAAGGGCACTGAAGCTTTCTTT